This T cell receptor beta chain was recovered during a study of cytomegalovirus exposure and HLA in healthy donors. CDR3 length: 16 amino acids. Germline V lookup: CDR1 SGHDT, CDR2 YYEEEE. Germline trimming cut 4 bases from V and 3 bases from J; bases unmatched to any gene: 5. PCR primers comprised 60 Vbeta and 13 Jbeta primers. Sequencing used immunoSEQ multiplex PCR; TCRdb keeps in-frame clones, though not all of them. The sample carries under 300,000 clones, about 86% recorded once. This clonotype originated in a woman aged 55-70 years in good health and CMV-seropositive. J is TRBJ2-2 and V is TRBV5-6; 11 bases are shared with TRBD2. Sequenced material: PBMCs. DNA for the CDR3: TGTGCCAGCAGCCTGTCGGGACTAGCGGACACCGGGGAGCTGTTTTTT. This translates into CASSLSGLADTGELFF.